The sample holds a few counts of the clone carrying this T cell receptor beta chain. What it binds is not known. The data were obtained in a study of response to subunit inactivated influenza vaccine. Each CDR3 protein is one row after TCRdb ran MiXCR on the RT-PCR reads. The table records 630,000 or so distinct CDR3 sequences, 15% to 18% of them present only once. Findings of the study overall: Authors suggested seasonal influenza vaccinations each recruit few new T cells.

The source material was PBMCs from blood, sampled approximately 13 days after vaccination. The receptor was isolated from a man over 45 who received an inactivated influenza vaccine.

DNA of the CDR3: TGCAGCGTTGCCCCCGGGGGTCAAAATCAGCCCCAGCATTTT. The encoded protein is CSVAPGGQNQPQHF. The rearrangement uses TRBV29-1 and TRBJ1-5, with a weak D call TRBD1 (5 bases). The CDR3 consists of 14 residues. The germline CDR1 and CDR2 sequences are SQVTM and ANQGSEA. The germline V and J ends were trimmed by 4 bases and 4 bases, with 14 bases remaining between them.